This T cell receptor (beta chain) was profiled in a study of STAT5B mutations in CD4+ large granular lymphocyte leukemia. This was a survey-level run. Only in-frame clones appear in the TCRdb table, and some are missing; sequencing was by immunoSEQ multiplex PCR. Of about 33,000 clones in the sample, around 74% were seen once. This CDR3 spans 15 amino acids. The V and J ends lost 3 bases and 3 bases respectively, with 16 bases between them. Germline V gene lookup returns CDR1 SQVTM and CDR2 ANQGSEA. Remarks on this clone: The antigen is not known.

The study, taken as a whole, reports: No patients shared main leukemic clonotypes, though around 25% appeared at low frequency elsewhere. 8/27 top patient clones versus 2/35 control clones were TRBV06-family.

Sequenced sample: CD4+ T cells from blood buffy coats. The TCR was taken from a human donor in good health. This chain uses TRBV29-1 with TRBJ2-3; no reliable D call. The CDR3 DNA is TGCAGCGTTGACCACAGCGCTTTCGAGACAGATACGCAGTATTTT. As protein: CSVDHSAFETDTQYF.